Detailed here is one T cell receptor beta chain. What it binds is not known. This sample is part of a study of long-term antiretroviral therapy in people with HIV. Findings of the study overall: Whichever time point was examined, clones expanded before ART dominated the repertoire.

Version v3.0 of the immunoSEQ assay ran at survey level. Profiled with immunoSEQ multiplex PCR; TCRdb holds only in-frame clones, not every one. Seen here are tens of thousands of clones, 70% to 85% observed once, and the top ten hold 19%. The germline V gene encodes CDR1 LNHDA and CDR2 SQIVND (reference sequence). The CDR3 runs to 12 residues. V shed 8 bases and J shed 8 bases, with 15 bases lying between them. The sample here was unsorted PBMCs, taken 0.1 years before starting antiretroviral therapy. This sequence joins TRBV19 and TRBJ1-2, with no clear D. This receptor was taken from a man aged 18 to 29 with HIV. CDR3 loop: CASATTARGYTF. Written as DNA, the CDR3 is TGTGCCAGTGCAACAACGGCCCGGGGCTACACCTTC.